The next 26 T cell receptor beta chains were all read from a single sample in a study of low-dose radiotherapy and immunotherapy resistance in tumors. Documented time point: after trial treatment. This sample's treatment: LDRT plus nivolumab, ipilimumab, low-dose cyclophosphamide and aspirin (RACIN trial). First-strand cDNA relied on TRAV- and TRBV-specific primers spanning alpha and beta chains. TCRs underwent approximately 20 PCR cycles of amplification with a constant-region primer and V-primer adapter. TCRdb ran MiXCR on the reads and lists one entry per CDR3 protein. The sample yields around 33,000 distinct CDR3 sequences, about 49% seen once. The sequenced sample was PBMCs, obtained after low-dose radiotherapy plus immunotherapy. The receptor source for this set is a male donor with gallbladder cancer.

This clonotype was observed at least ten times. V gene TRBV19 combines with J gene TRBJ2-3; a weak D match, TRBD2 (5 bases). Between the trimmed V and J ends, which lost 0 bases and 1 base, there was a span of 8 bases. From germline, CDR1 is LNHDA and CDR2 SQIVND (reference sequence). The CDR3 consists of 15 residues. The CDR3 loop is CASSIDGLGTDTQYF. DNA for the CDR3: TGTGCCAGTAGTATAGATGGACTTGGCACAGATACGCAGTATTTT.

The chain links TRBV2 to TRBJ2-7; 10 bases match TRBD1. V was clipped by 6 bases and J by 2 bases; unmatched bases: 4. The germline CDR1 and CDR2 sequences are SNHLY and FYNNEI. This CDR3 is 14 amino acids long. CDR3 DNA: TGTGCCAGCAGGGGACAGGGGACTACCTACGAGCAGTACTTC. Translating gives CASRGQGTTYEQYF.

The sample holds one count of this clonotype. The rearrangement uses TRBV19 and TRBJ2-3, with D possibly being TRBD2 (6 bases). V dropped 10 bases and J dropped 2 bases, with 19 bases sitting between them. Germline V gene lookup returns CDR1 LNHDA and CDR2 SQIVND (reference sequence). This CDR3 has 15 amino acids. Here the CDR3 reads CATAMWGEATDTQYF. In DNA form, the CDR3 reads TGTGCCACCGCTATGTGGGGGGAAGCCACAGATACGCAGTATTTT.

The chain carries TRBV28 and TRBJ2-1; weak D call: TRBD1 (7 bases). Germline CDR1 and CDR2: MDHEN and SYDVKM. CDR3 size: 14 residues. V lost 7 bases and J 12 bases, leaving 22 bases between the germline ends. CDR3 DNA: TGTGCCAGCACCAGGGGGGCCCCGCTTAAGGCGCAGTTCTTC. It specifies CASTRGAPLKAQFF.

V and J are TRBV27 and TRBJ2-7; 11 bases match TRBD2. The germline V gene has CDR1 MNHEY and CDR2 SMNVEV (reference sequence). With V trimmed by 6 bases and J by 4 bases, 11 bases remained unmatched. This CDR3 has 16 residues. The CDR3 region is CASRPTSGMIGYEQYF. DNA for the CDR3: TGTGCCAGCAGACCGACTAGCGGGATGATCGGGTACGAGCAGTACTTC.

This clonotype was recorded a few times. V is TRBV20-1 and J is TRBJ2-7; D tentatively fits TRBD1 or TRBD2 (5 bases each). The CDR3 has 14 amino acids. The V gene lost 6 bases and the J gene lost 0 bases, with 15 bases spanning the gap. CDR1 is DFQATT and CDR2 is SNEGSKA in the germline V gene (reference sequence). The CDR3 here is CSAIVKGSSYEQYF. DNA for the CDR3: TGCAGTGCGATTGTTAAGGGGAGCTCCTACGAGCAGTACTTC.

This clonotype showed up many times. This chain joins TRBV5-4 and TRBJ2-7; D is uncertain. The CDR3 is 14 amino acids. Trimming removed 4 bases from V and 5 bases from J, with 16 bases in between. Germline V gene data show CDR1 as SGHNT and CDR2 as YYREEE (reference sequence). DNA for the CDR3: TGTGCCAGCAGCCCCGGGTGGGCCCACGACGAGCAGTACTTC. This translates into CASSPGWAHDEQYF.

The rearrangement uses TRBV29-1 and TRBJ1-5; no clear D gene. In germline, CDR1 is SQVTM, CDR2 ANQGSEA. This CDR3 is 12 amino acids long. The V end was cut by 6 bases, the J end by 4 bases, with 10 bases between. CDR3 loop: CSVWSLNQPQHF. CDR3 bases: TGCAGCGTGTGGTCGTTGAATCAGCCCCAGCATTTT.

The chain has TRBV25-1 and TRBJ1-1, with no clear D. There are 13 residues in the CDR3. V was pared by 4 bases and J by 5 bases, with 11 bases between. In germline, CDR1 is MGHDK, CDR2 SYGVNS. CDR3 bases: TGTGCCAGCAGTGGGACGGGAGGGACTGAAGCTTTCTTT. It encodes CASSGTGGTEAFF.

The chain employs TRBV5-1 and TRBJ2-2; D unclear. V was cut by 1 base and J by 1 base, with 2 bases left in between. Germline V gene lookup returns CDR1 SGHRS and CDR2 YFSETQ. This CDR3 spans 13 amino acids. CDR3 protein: CASSLRNTGELFF. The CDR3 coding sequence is TGCGCCAGCAGCTTGCGGAACACCGGGGAGCTGTTTTTT.

CDR3 loop: CASSEAASLFEAFF. The DNA of the CDR3 is TGTGCCAGCAGTGAGGCCGCTTCCCTATTTGAAGCTTTCTTT. The chain combines TRBV6-2 or TRBV6-3 with TRBJ1-1; no firm D call. The CDR3 is made up of 14 amino acids. Between the trimmed V and J ends, which lost 5 bases and 7 bases, there was a span of 17 bases. Germline values: CDR1 MNHEY, CDR2 SVGEGT.

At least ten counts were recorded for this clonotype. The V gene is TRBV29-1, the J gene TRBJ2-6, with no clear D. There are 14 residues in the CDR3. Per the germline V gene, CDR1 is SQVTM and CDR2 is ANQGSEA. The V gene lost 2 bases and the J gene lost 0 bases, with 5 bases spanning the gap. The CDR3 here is CSVESRSGANVLTF. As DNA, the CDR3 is TGCAGCGTTGAAAGTCGCTCTGGGGCCAACGTCCTGACTTTC.

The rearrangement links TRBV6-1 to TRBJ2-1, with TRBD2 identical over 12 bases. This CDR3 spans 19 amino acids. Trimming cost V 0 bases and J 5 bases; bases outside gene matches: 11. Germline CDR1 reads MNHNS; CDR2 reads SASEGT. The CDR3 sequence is CASSEAHLRLAGDHNEQFF. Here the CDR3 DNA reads TGTGCCAGCAGTGAAGCCCACCTAAGACTAGCGGGAGACCACAATGAGCAGTTCTTC.

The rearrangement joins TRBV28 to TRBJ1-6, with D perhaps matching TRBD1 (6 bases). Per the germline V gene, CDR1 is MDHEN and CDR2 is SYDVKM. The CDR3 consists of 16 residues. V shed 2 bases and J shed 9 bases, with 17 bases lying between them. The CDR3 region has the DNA TGTGCCAGCAGTTTACGCCCGGGGGCGCGTACTTCACCCCTCCACTTT. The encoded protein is CASSLRPGARTSPLHF. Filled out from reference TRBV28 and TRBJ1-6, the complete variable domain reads DVKVTQSSRYLVKRTGEKVFLECVQDMDHENMFWYRQDPGLGLRLIYFSYDVKMKEKGDIPEGYSVSREKKERFSLILESASTNQTSMYLCASSLRPGARTSPLHFGNGTRLTVT.

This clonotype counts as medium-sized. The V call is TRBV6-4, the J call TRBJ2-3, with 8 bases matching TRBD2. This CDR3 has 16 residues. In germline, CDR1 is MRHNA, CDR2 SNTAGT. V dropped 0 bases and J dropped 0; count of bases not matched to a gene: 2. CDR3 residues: CASSDSAGGSTDTQYF. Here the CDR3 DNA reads TGTGCCAGCAGTGACTCCGCGGGAGGAAGCACAGATACGCAGTATTTT.

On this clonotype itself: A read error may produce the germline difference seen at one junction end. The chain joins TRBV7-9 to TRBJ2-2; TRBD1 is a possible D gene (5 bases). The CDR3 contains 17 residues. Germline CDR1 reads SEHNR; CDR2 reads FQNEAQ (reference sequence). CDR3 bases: TGTGCTAGCAGCACATCAACGACAGCTTCGAACACCGGGGAGCTGTTTTTT. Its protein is CASSTSTTASNTGELFF.

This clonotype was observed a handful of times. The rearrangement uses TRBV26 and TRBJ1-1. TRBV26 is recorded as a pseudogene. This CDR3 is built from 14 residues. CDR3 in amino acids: CASSLVVSNTEAFF. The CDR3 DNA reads TGTGCCAGCAGCCTAGTGGTGTCAAACACTGAAGCTTTCTTT.

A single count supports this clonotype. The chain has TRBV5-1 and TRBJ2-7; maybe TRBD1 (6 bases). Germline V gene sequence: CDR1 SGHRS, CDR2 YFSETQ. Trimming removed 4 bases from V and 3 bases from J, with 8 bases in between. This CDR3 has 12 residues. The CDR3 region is CASSATGYEQYF. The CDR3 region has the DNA TGCGCCAGCAGCGCGACAGGCTACGAGCAGTACTTC.

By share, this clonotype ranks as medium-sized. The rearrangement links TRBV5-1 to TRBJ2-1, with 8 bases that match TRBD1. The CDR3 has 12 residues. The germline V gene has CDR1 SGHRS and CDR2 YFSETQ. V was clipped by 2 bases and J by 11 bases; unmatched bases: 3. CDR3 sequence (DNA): TGCGCCAGCAGCTTAGGACAGGGTCAGCAGTTCTTC. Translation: CASSLGQGQQFF.

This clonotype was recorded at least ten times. This chain's CDR3 is CASSWGVNNEQFF. As DNA, the CDR3 is TGTGCCAGCAGCTGGGGAGTAAACAATGAGCAGTTCTTC. The V call is TRBV7-2, the J call TRBJ2-1; perhaps TRBD2 as D (5 bases). V was clipped by 4 bases and J by 5 bases, with 9 bases between them. Looked up from germline, CDR1 is SGHTA and CDR2 is FQGNSA. The CDR3 loop spans 13 amino acids.

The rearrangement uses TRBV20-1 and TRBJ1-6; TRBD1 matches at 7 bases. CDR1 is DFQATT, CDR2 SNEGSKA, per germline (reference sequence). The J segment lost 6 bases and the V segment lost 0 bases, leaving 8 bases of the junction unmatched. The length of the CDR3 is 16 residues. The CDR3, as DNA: TGCAGTGCTAGAGAGCCGGGACAGCCGATTAATTCACCCCTCCACTTT. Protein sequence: CSAREPGQPINSPLHF.

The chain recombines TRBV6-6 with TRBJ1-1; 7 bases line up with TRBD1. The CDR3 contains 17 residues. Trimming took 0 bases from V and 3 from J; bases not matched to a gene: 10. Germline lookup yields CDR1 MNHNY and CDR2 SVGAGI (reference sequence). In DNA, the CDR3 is TGTGCCAGCAGTTACTCCCTGGTCCGGGACAGTGACACTGAAGCTTTCTTT. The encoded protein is CASSYSLVRDSDTEAFF.

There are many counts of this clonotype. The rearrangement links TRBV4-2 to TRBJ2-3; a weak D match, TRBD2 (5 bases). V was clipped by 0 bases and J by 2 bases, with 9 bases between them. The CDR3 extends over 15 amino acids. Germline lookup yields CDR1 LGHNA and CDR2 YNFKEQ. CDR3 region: CASSQEEAVTDTQYF. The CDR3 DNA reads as TGTGCCAGCAGCCAAGAGGAGGCAGTCACAGATACGCAGTATTTT.

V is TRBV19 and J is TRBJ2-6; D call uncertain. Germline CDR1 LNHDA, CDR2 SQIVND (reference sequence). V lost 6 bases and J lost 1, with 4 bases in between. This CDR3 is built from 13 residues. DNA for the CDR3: TGTGCCAGTAGGGTATCTGGGGCCAACGTCCTGACTTTC. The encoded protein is CASRVSGANVLTF.

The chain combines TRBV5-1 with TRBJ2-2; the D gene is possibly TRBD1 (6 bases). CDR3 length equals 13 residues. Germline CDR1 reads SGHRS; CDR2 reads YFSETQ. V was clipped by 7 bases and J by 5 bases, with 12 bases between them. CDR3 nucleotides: TGCGCCAGCGAGACAGGAGAAACCGGGGAGCTGTTTTTT. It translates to CASETGETGELFF.

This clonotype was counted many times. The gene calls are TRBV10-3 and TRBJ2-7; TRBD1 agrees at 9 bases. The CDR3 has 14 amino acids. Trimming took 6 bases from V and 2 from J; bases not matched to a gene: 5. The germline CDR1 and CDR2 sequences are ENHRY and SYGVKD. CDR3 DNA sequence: TGTGCCATCAGGGGGACAGGGTCACCCTACGAGCAGTACTTC. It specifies CAIRGTGSPYEQYF.